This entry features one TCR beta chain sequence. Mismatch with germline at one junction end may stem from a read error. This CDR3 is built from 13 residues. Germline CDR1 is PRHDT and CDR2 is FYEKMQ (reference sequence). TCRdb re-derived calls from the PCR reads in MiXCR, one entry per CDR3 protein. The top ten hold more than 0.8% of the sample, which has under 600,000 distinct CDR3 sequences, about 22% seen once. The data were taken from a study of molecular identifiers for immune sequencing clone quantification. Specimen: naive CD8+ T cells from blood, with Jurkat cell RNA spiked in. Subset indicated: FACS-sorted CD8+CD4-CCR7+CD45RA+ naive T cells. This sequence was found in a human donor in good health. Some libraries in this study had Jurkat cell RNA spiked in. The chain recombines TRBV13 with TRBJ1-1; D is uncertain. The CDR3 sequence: CASSPQILREALF. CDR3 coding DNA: TGTGCCAGCAGCCCACAAATCCTGCGTGAAGCTCTCTTT.